The 24 T cell receptor beta chains presented below share a single source sample, sequenced in a study of a mutant IDH1 vaccine in newly diagnosed glioma. Repertoires were generated with immunoSEQ multiplex PCR, while TCRdb's copy carries only in-frame clones and drops some. The table shows about 60,000 clones, with approximately 80% occurring only once. No antigen is known for these receptors. The time point was: week 11, during vaccination. The study gave 300 ug of mutant IDH1 20-mer peptide per vaccine dose, with topical imiquimod. This specimen consisted of PBMCs, obtained from a glioma patient whose treatment included an IDH1 peptide vaccine. The source is a young man with glioma.

The chain is built from TRBV5-1 and TRBJ1-4; unclear D gene. Trimming shortened V by 1 base and J by 5 bases, and 6 bases separated the two germline ends. CDR3 size: 13 residues. Per germline, CDR1 SGHRS and CDR2 YFSETQ. This chain's CDR3 is CASSLWRNEKLFF. CDR3 DNA: TGCGCCAGCAGCTTGTGGCGGAATGAAAAACTGTTTTTT.

The chain joins TRBV11-2 to TRBJ2-3; tentatively, D is TRBD2 (6 bases). Germline CDR1 and CDR2: SGHAT and FQNNGV. CDR3 size: 14 residues. V was pared by 5 bases and J by 10 bases, with 19 bases between. CDR3 DNA sequence: TGTGCCAGCAGCCCGCGGACTATCGGGAGTCCGCAGTATTTT. Protein product: CASSPRTIGSPQYF.

This chain uses TRBV2 with TRBJ2-7; D might be TRBD1 or TRBD2, each matching 5 bases. The germline CDR1 and CDR2 sequences are SNHLY and FYNNEI. V was shortened by 6 bases and J by 2 bases, with 11 bases between the two germline ends. The CDR3 is 13 amino acids. CDR3 sequence: CASRAGTAYEQYF. The CDR3 bases are TGTGCCAGCAGAGCCGGGACGGCCTACGAGCAGTACTTC.

The chain joins TRBV5-6 to TRBJ2-7; 8 bases are shared with TRBD1. The length of the CDR3 is 14 residues. Germline-derived CDR1 and CDR2 are SGHDT and YYEEEE. V shed 4 bases and J 6 bases; nucleotides not matched to a gene: 9. The CDR3 spells CASSIGQGILEQYF. The CDR3 DNA follows: TGTGCCAGCAGCATTGGACAGGGAATCCTCGAGCAGTACTTC. Full variable domain (rest looked up from reference TRBV5-6 and TRBJ2-7): DAGVTQSPTHLIKTRGQQVTLRCSPKSGHDTVSWYQQALGQGPQFIFQYYEEEERQRGNFPDRFSGHQFPNYSSELNVNALLLGDSALYLCASSIGQGILEQYFGPGTRLTVT.

The rearrangement links TRBV6-6 to TRBJ1-1; the D gene is possibly TRBD1 (5 bases). CDR3 length: 13 amino acids. The germline V and J ends were trimmed by 8 bases and 1 base, with 11 bases remaining between them. The germline V gene encodes CDR1 MNHNY and CDR2 SVGAGI (reference sequence). CDR3 in amino acids: CASERGKNTEAFF. In DNA form, the CDR3 reads TGTGCCAGCGAGAGGGGAAAGAACACTGAAGCTTTCTTT.

This rearrangement joins TRBV6-1 to TRBJ2-3; D ambiguous. Germline loops: CDR1 MNHNS, CDR2 SASEGT. This CDR3 region has 15 residues. V lost 3 bases and J lost 0, with 10 bases in between. Written as DNA, the CDR3 is TGTGCCAGCAGTGATTGGGGTGATAGCACAGATACGCAGTATTTT. Amino acids: CASSDWGDSTDTQYF.

V and J are TRBV5-1 and TRBJ1-2, with D possibly TRBD1 on 5 matching bases. The CDR3 extends over 14 amino acids. The V gene's germline CDR1 is SGHRS and CDR2 YFSETQ. The ends were cut back, 0 bases at V and 0 bases at J, with 6 bases in the middle. The DNA for the CDR3 is TGCGCCAGCAGCTTGGAGGGGTCTAACTATGGCTACACCTTC. It yields the protein CASSLEGSNYGYTF.

The V and J genes are TRBV6-6 and TRBJ2-7; D is ambiguous. The germline CDR1 and CDR2 sequences are MNHNY and SVGAGI (reference sequence). CDR3 length: 13 amino acids. V dropped 0 bases and J dropped 2 bases, with 5 bases sitting between them. The CDR3 region has the DNA TGTGCCAGCAGTTACTCTCCTACCTACGAGCAGTACTTC. Protein product: CASSYSPTYEQYF.

This clone appeared a few times. The chain links TRBV15 to TRBJ2-5; either TRBD1 or TRBD2 may supply D (5 bases each). The CDR3 runs 15 residues. Germline V gives CDR1 LNHNV, CDR2 YYDKDF (reference sequence). V lost 7 bases and J 3 bases, leaving 18 bases between the germline ends. CDR3 nucleotide sequence: TGTGCCACCACAAACTCCTGGGGACCCGAAGAGACCCAGTACTTC. Amino acid sequence: CATTNSWGPEETQYF.

This chain joins TRBV15 and TRBJ1-4, with D unresolved. The CDR3 length is 13 residues. V gave up 0 bases and J gave up 5 bases, with 4 bases separating them. The germline CDR1 and CDR2 sequences are LNHNV and YYDKDF (reference sequence). CDR3: CATSRDRNEKLFF. The CDR3 region has the DNA TGTGCCACCAGCAGAGACAGGAATGAAAAACTGTTTTTT.

The chain is built from TRBV2 and TRBJ2-3; 10 nucleotides align to TRBD2. The CDR3 has 15 residues. Germline-derived CDR1 and CDR2 are SNHLY and FYNNEI. V trimming: 8 bases; J trimming: 5 bases; junction bases outside the gene matches: 10. The CDR3 loop reads CASPGSGGARDTQYF. As DNA, the CDR3 is TGTGCCAGCCCGGGGAGCGGGGGGGCCAGAGATACGCAGTATTTT. Looking up the rest from reference TRBV2 and TRBJ2-3 gives the full variable domain: EPEVTQTPSHQVTQMGQEVILRCVPISNHLYFYWYRQILGQKVEFLVSFYNNEISEKSEIFDDQFSVERPDGSNFTLKIRSTKLEDSAMYFCASPGSGGARDTQYFGPGTRLTVL.

CDR3 amino acids: CASIPTGVNTEAFF. The CDR3 DNA reads as TGTGCCAGTATTCCCACGGGAGTGAACACTGAAGCTTTCTTT. The chain is built from TRBV19 and TRBJ1-1; no clear D. Germline V gene sequence: CDR1 LNHDA, CDR2 SQIVND (reference sequence). The CDR3 is 14 amino acids. V lost 7 bases to trimming and J lost 0 bases, with 12 bases between them.

V usage is TRBV27 and J usage is TRBJ2-1, with 9 bases fitting TRBD2. Unmatched junction bases numbered 7, after V lost 3 bases and J lost 7 bases. CDR1 and CDR2 from the germline V gene are MNHEY and SMNVEV (reference sequence). CDR3 length equals 15 residues. The CDR3 loop is CASSFLAGAGNEQFF. The CDR3 DNA is TGTGCCAGCAGTTTCTTAGCGGGAGCTGGAAATGAGCAGTTCTTC.

The rearrangement joins TRBV18 to TRBJ1-4; TRBD1 might be the D (5 bases). The germline V gene encodes CDR1 KGHSH and CDR2 LQKENI. The V and J ends lost 4 bases and 7 bases respectively, with 22 bases between them. This CDR3 is built from 17 residues. The CDR3 sequence is CASSLDYSAGQGEKLFF. The DNA for the CDR3 is TGTGCCAGCTCACTTGATTATTCAGCCGGCCAGGGTGAAAAACTGTTTTTT.

The chain employs TRBV2 and TRBJ2-4; tentative D call: TRBD1 (5 bases). The CDR3 is 14 residues long. The germline CDR1 and CDR2 sequences are SNHLY and FYNNEI. V lost 6 bases to trimming and J lost 4 bases, with 13 bases between them. The CDR3 DNA sequence: TGTGCCAGCAGACAGACAGTGACTAAAAACATTCAGTACTTC. As protein: CASRQTVTKNIQYF.

The V call is TRBV4-3, the J call TRBJ1-2, with D possibly being TRBD1 (5 bases). The CDR3 is made up of 15 amino acids. Trimming removed 0 bases from V and 4 bases from J, with 12 bases in between. CDR1 LGHNA and CDR2 YSLEER come from the germline V gene. CDR3 sequence: CASSQDWGGAYGYTF. The DNA of the CDR3 is TGCGCCAGCAGCCAAGATTGGGGCGGAGCCTATGGCTACACCTTC.

The CDR3 region is CASSPLNGGNQPQHF. The DNA of the CDR3 is TGCGCCAGCAGCCCCCTAAACGGGGGCAATCAGCCCCAGCATTTT. The chain employs TRBV4-1 and TRBJ1-5, with no clear D. Trimming cost V 4 bases and J 2 bases, with 12 bases left between them. The CDR3 consists of 15 residues. Germline values: CDR1 MGHRA, CDR2 YSYEKL.

The chain combines TRBV21-1 with TRBJ1-2; the table's TRBD1 call for D was not verified on the DNA. TRBV21-1 is a known pseudogene. CDR3 length: 18 residues. Here the CDR3 reads CASSTSAGEKKVNYGYTF. Written as DNA, the CDR3 is TGTGCCAGCAGCACGTCGGCAGGCGAGAAGAAAGTAAACTATGGCTACACCTTC.

The chain links TRBV18 to TRBJ1-4; tentatively, D is TRBD1 (5 bases). V was pared by 2 bases and J by 5 bases, with 12 bases between. CDR1 and CDR2 from the germline V gene are KGHSH and LQKENI. The length of the CDR3 is 15 residues. The CDR3 spells CASSPNRSFNEKLFF. In DNA, the CDR3 is TGTGCCAGCTCACCAAACAGGTCTTTCAATGAAAAACTGTTTTTT.

The V gene is TRBV6-5, the J gene TRBJ2-7, with TRBD1 matching 7 bases. This CDR3 is built from 14 residues. V lost 5 bases and J lost 2; bases outside the gene matches: 6. Germline CDR1 MNHEY, CDR2 SVGAGI. CDR3 sequence reads: CASSQRQGAYEQYF. The CDR3 DNA reads TGTGCCAGCAGTCAGCGACAGGGAGCCTACGAGCAGTACTTC.

The V gene is TRBV19, the J gene TRBJ1-5; possible D gene TRBD1, 5 bases. Trimming took off 1 base at V and 6 bases at J, with 10 bases between the two ends. Germline V gives CDR1 LNHDA, CDR2 SQIVND (reference sequence). This CDR3 is built from 14 residues. The DNA for the CDR3 is TGTGCCAGTAGTATAGGCGGGGGGAGTCAGCCCCAGCATTTT. Translating gives CASSIGGGSQPQHF. Filled out from reference TRBV19 and TRBJ1-5, the complete variable domain reads DGGITQSPKYLFRKEGQNVTLSCEQNLNHDAMYWYRQDPGQGLRLIYYSQIVNDFQKGDIAEGYSVSREKKESFPLTVTSAQKNPTAFYLCASSIGGGSQPQHFGDGTRLSIL.

Comments on this clone: The same CDR3 is also encoded by other DNA sequences in this sample. This sequence joins TRBV28 and TRBJ2-3, with TRBD2 matching 9 bases. The V segment lost 3 bases and the J segment 3 bases; nucleotides outside the gene matches: 1. Germline V lookup: CDR1 MDHEN, CDR2 SYDVKM. The CDR3 has 14 residues. CDR3 sequence (DNA): TGTGCCAGCAGTTTCCTAGCGGGGACAGATACGCAGTATTTT. Amino acids: CASSFLAGTDTQYF.

This clone has more than one count but fewer than ten. The V gene is TRBV28, the J gene TRBJ1-5, with D tentatively TRBD1 (6 bases). The CDR3 covers 14 residues. Trimming left V 7 bases short and J 2 bases short, with 12 bases between. Germline CDR1 and CDR2: MDHEN and SYDVKM. The CDR3 coding sequence is TGTGCCAGCAACTGGCAGGGGCGCAATCAGCCCCAGCATTTT. Translated, it gives CASNWQGRNQPQHF.

This chain uses TRBV6-6 with TRBJ2-3; D is perhaps TRBD1 (5 bases). Germline V lookup: CDR1 MNHNY, CDR2 SVGAGI (reference sequence). The CDR3 length is 15 residues. The germline V and J ends were trimmed by 0 bases and 5 bases, with 12 bases remaining between them. The CDR3 nucleotides read TGTGCCAGCAGTTACTCGACGGACACCTTAGATACGCAGTATTTT. Amino acids: CASSYSTDTLDTQYF.